Listed below are T cell receptor beta chains from one sample, sequenced in a study of shared clonotypes between healthy human individuals. The repertoire was sequenced with immunoSEQ multiplex PCR; TCRdb's copy has only in-frame clones and lacks some. The sample has about 2.4 million clones, 80% to 95% seen once; the top ten hold more than 0.35%. The sequencing sample was made of naive CD4+ T cells from PBMCs. These receptors all come from a man younger than 30 in good health. Some clones in this sample may be carry-over from other donors' samples. Both conserved end residues are part of each CDR3.

V gene	J gene	CDR3 protein
TRBV7-9	TRBJ1-5	CASSFGRQPQHF
TRBV6-6	TRBJ1-2	CASRRTVGYTF
TRBV4-1	TRBJ1-2	CASSHVVSPGTNYGYTF
TRBV7-3	TRBJ2-5	CASSLRAGEETQYF
TRBV7-3	TRBJ2-5	CASSLRGVETQYF
TRBV7-8	TRBJ2-1	CASSFGTSFFSEQFF
TRBV14	TRBJ2-1	CTSSQDLYNEQFF
TRBV7-3	TRBJ2-3	CASSLRAATSTDTQYF
TRBV19	TRBJ2-7	CASTPGQGQSEQYF
TRBV5-1	TRBJ2-7	CASSLGLAGETEQYF
TRBV9	TRBJ2-2	CASGRTSGSKNTGELFF